The 28 T cell receptor beta chains presented below share a single source sample, sequenced in a study of response to subunit inactivated influenza vaccine. TCRdb analysed the RT-PCR reads with MiXCR anew, one entry per CDR3 protein. The sample records more than 400,000 distinct CDR3 sequences, under 8.5% being singletons. This material consisted of PBMCs from blood, taken roughly 24 months after vaccination. Every receptor here comes from a man between 50 and 75 years old who received an inactivated influenza vaccine.

This clonotype was seen more than once but under ten times. The chain recombines TRBV18 with TRBJ2-7, with a weak D call TRBD2 (5 bases). Deletions cut 3 bases from V and 1 base from J, with 10 bases between. The germline V gene has CDR1 KGHSH and CDR2 LQKENI. The CDR3 has 14 residues. In DNA form, the CDR3 reads TGTGCCAGCTCACCCCGCCCGGGATCCTACGAGCAGTACTTC. Its protein product is CASSPRPGSYEQYF.

Ten or more counts support this clonotype. This chain joins TRBV12-3 or TRBV12-4 and TRBJ1-5; D unclear. V was pared by 5 bases and J by 9 bases, with 14 bases between. CDR3 length: 13 amino acids. The DNA for the CDR3 is TGTGCCAGCAGTGGTCCGAGCTTAGGGCCCCAGCATTTT. It translates to CASSGPSLGPQHF.

The V call is TRBV29-1, the J call TRBJ2-5, with D unclear. The germline gives CDR1 SQVTM, CDR2 ANQGSEA. This CDR3 is 13 amino acids long. V gave up 2 bases and J gave up 2 bases, with 9 bases separating them. The CDR3: CSVEMRLQETQYF. CDR3 coding DNA: TGCAGCGTTGAAATGCGACTTCAAGAGACCCAGTACTTC.

The chain employs TRBV9 and TRBJ2-5; D gene uncertain. Trimming left V 3 bases short and J 4 bases short, with 10 bases between. CDR3 length: 13 amino acids. Germline CDR1 is SGDLS and CDR2 is YYNGEE. CDR3 protein: CASSENWLETQYF. The CDR3 DNA sequence: TGTGCCAGCAGCGAAAATTGGTTAGAGACCCAGTACTTC.

This clonotype occurred many times. The chain couples TRBV11-2 to TRBJ1-4; the D is unclear. Looked up from germline, CDR1 is SGHAT and CDR2 is FQNNGV. V was pared by 5 bases and J by 5 bases, with 12 bases between. The CDR3 loop spans 14 amino acids. The CDR3 region is CASSLDMPNEKLFF. CDR3 nucleotide sequence: TGTGCCAGCAGCCTGGATATGCCAAATGAAAAACTGTTTTTT.

The table lists this clonotype with many counts. This sequence joins TRBV27 and TRBJ2-4; D may be TRBD1 or TRBD2 (5 bases each). V was clipped by 7 bases and J by 5 bases, with 12 bases between them. The V gene's germline CDR1 is MNHEY and CDR2 SMNVEV (reference sequence). The CDR3 has 13 residues. For the CDR3, the DNA is TGTGCCAGCAAACTAACGGGACAAAACATTCAGTACTTC. Translated: CASKLTGQNIQYF.

Of note for this clonotype: One junction end disagrees with the germline gene, perhaps due to a read error. The chain links TRBV11-2 to TRBJ2-1; 10 positions match TRBD2. This CDR3 contains 14 residues. Germline CDR1 SGHAT, CDR2 FQNNGV. The CDR3 DNA follows: TGTGGCAGCAGCCTGGTGGGTAGCGGGAGGTTGCAGTTCTTC. Translated: CGSSLVGSGRLQFF.

This clonotype was observed once. The rearrangement uses TRBV4-3 and TRBJ1-4, with D unclear. The CDR3 loop spans 14 amino acids. Germline V lookup: CDR1 LGHNA, CDR2 YSLEER. V was pared by 0 bases and J by 2 bases, with 4 bases between. Here the CDR3 reads CASSQDWTNEKLFF. The DNA for the CDR3 is TGCGCCAGCAGCCAAGACTGGACTAATGAAAAACTGTTTTTT.

This clonotype was detected only a few times. The chain employs TRBV3-1 and TRBJ2-6; D possibly corresponds to TRBD1 (5 bases). V was shortened by 5 bases and J by 2 bases, with 13 bases between the two germline ends. From germline, CDR1 is LGHDT and CDR2 YNNKEL (reference sequence). The CDR3 has 16 amino acids. CDR3 loop: CASSDVGAPGANVLTF. CDR3 sequence (DNA): TGTGCCAGCAGCGATGTAGGGGCTCCTGGGGCCAACGTCCTGACTTTC.

There are many counts of this clonotype. The V call is TRBV4-1, the J call TRBJ2-1; D is uncertain. Germline assignment: CDR1 MGHRA and CDR2 YSYEKL. This CDR3 is 13 amino acids long. Trimming cost V 1 base and J 13 bases, with 14 bases left between them. This CDR3 reads CASSQAHQVHQFF. CDR3 DNA: TGCGCCAGCAGCCAAGCCCACCAGGTACATCAGTTCTTC.

There are a few counts of this clonotype. V is TRBV6-2 or TRBV6-3 and J is TRBJ2-1; TRBD2 matches at 7 bases. The CDR3 is made up of 13 amino acids. V was clipped by 11 bases and J by 12 bases; unmatched bases: 16. Germline CDR1 is MNHEY and CDR2 is SVGEGT. CDR3 sequence (DNA): TGTGCCGGAGGAGGTGTCGGGGGGTTGGGGCAGTTCTTC. Encoded protein: CAGGGVGGLGQFF.

This clonotype was picked up many times. The chain has TRBV12-3 or TRBV12-4 and TRBJ2-7; unclear D gene. V gave up 3 bases and J gave up 3 bases, with 6 bases separating them. The CDR3 is made up of 12 amino acids. The CDR3, as DNA: TGTGCCAGCAGTTTCGGCAACTACGAGCAGTACTTC. This gives the protein CASSFGNYEQYF.

This chain links TRBV12-3 or TRBV12-4 with TRBJ2-3, with a weak D call TRBD2 (6 bases). The V and J ends lost 1 base and 0 bases respectively, with 11 bases between them. This CDR3 comprises 16 residues. DNA of the CDR3: TGTGCCAGCAGTTTAGTACGAGCGGGTAGCACAGATACGCAGTATTTT. Translated, it gives CASSLVRAGSTDTQYF.

In this sample, this clonotype turned up many times. V usage is TRBV5-6 and J usage is TRBJ1-1, with a tentative D call TRBD1 (5 bases). Germline-derived CDR1 and CDR2 are SGHDT and YYEEEE. The CDR3 sequence is 14 residues long. V was trimmed by 4 bases and J by 7 bases, leaving 17 bases between them. The CDR3 sequence: CASSLRGGTGEAFF. For the CDR3, the DNA is TGTGCCAGCAGCCTAAGGGGTGGAACGGGTGAAGCTTTCTTT.

This clonotype has only a few counts. V is TRBV27 and J is TRBJ2-5, with TRBD2 matching over 13 bases. V dropped 9 bases and J dropped 2; count of bases not matched to a gene: 3. The CDR3 runs to 14 residues. Looked up from germline, CDR1 is MNHEY and CDR2 is SMNVEV (reference sequence). The CDR3 region is CASGLAGVQETQYF. The CDR3 nucleotides are TGTGCCAGTGGACTAGCGGGGGTACAAGAGACCCAGTACTTC.

This clonotype was found many times. V gene TRBV29-1 combines with J gene TRBJ2-6, with D unclear. The ends were cut back, 5 bases at V and 1 base at J, with 6 bases in the middle. The length of the CDR3 is 13 residues. Germline CDR1 reads SQVTM; CDR2 reads ANQGSEA. Written as DNA, the CDR3 is TGCAGCGTTCCCGGGTCTGGGGCCAACGTCCTGACTTTC. Encoded protein: CSVPGSGANVLTF.

The J gene is TRBJ2-1, the V gene TRBV5-4; 10 nucleotides agree with TRBD2. CDR3 size: 16 residues. Unmatched junction bases numbered 8, after V lost 4 bases and J lost 4 bases. The germline V gene has CDR1 SGHNT and CDR2 YYREEE (reference sequence). The DNA of the CDR3 is TGTGCCAGCAGCGCGGGAAGCGGGGGGGTATACAATGAGCAGTTCTTC. Protein product: CASSAGSGGVYNEQFF.

This clonotype has only a few counts. V gene TRBV7-9 combines with J gene TRBJ1-5, with 8 positions matching TRBD1. The CDR3 runs to 17 residues. After removal of 0 bases from V and 3 bases from J, the junction contained 7 bases not matched to a gene. CDR1 is SEHNR, CDR2 FQNEAQ, per germline (reference sequence). DNA for the CDR3: TGTGCCAGCAGCTTAGCGCTCCAGGGGGCCGTCAATCAGCCCCAGCATTTT. This translates into CASSLALQGAVNQPQHF.

J is TRBJ1-2 and V is TRBV7-2, with 8 positions matching TRBD1. J was trimmed by 6 bases and V by 2 bases; bases with no gene match: 5. The CDR3 covers 14 residues. The germline V gene has CDR1 SGHTA and CDR2 FQGNSA. The DNA for the CDR3 is TGTGCCAGCAGCTTACTGGCAGGGGGCCATGGCTACACCTTC. The encoded protein is CASSLLAGGHGYTF.

This clonotype was observed a few times. The CDR3 bases are TGTGCCAGCAGTTCCAGACCCACCGGGGAGCTGTTTTTT. Protein product: CASSSRPTGELFF. The chain uses TRBV12-3 or TRBV12-4 and TRBJ2-2; D gene uncertain. The CDR3 is made up of 13 amino acids. Trimming pared 4 bases from V and 4 bases from J, leaving 7 bases between.

This clonotype was counted only a few times. The rearrangement uses TRBV10-2 and TRBJ2-5, with 10 nucleotides matching TRBD1. This CDR3 is built from 15 residues. J gave up 2 bases and V 5 bases, and 5 bases lay outside the gene matches. The germline CDR1 and CDR2 sequences are WSHSY and SAAADI. CDR3 DNA: TGCGCCAGCAGTAGGACGGGACAGGGGCAAGAGACCCAGTACTTC. Encoded protein: CASSRTGQGQETQYF.

V usage is TRBV11-1 and J usage is TRBJ2-2; the D gene could be TRBD1 or TRBD2 (5 bases each). Trimming removed 6 bases at V and 0 bases at J, with 11 bases between. Looked up from germline, CDR1 is SGHAT and CDR2 is FQDESV (reference sequence). The CDR3 consists of 15 residues. CDR3 sequence reads: CASRSGTANTGELFF. The CDR3 DNA follows: TGTGCCAGCAGGTCCGGGACGGCGAACACCGGGGAGCTGTTTTTT.

The sample holds many counts of this clonotype. The chain links TRBV29-1 to TRBJ1-2; a weak D match, TRBD1 (6 bases). The CDR3 loop spans 15 amino acids. Trimming pared 6 bases from V and 4 bases from J, leaving 21 bases between. Germline lookup yields CDR1 SQVTM and CDR2 ANQGSEA. The CDR3, as DNA: TGCAGCGTGGAGGGGATTGAGGACAGAACCTATGGCTACACCTTC. Translation: CSVEGIEDRTYGYTF.

The chain recombines TRBV10-3 with TRBJ1-2; tentatively, D is TRBD1 (6 bases). The CDR3 is 15 residues long. Trimming cost V 5 bases and J 4 bases, with 17 bases left between them. Germline CDR1 and CDR2: ENHRY and SYGVKD. DNA of the CDR3: TGTGCCATCAGTCGGGAGGCAGGGACAATCTATGGCTACACCTTC. It codes for CAISREAGTIYGYTF.

There are many counts of this clonotype. The chain has TRBV10-1 and TRBJ2-7; maybe TRBD2 (6 bases). The CDR3 sequence is 13 residues long. CDR1 is WNHNN and CDR2 is SYGVQD in the germline V gene (reference sequence). V lost 6 bases and J lost 2, with 11 bases in between. The CDR3 sequence is CASSPGAPYEQYF. The CDR3 nucleotides read TGCGCCAGCAGCCCGGGAGCCCCCTACGAGCAGTACTTC.

This clonotype showed up just a few times. The V call is TRBV4-1, the J call TRBJ2-1; 12 positions match TRBD2. The CDR3 covers 18 residues. V lost 1 base, J lost 9 bases, and 13 bases stayed unmatched. Per the germline V gene, CDR1 is MGHRA and CDR2 is YSYEKL. In nucleotides, the CDR3 is TGCGCCAGCAGCCAAGGCCCACTAGCGGGAGGAGATGGTATTGAGCAGTTCTTC. Its protein product is CASSQGPLAGGDGIEQFF.

This clonotype has a handful of counts. The rearrangement links TRBV20-1 to TRBJ2-7, with 7 nucleotides matching TRBD1. CDR3 size: 14 residues. V lost 4 bases, J lost 1 base, and 7 bases stayed unmatched. Looked up from germline, CDR1 is DFQATT and CDR2 is SNEGSKA (reference sequence). The CDR3 DNA reads as TGCAGTGCTACGAGACAGGGTCTGTCCTACGAGCAGTACTTC. It is translated as CSATRQGLSYEQYF.

The rearrangement links TRBV29-1 to TRBJ2-4; TRBD1 matches at 7 bases. The V and J ends lost 7 bases and 1 base, in that order; junction bases with no gene match: 7. The CDR3 spans 14 residues. Per the germline V gene, CDR1 is SQVTM and CDR2 is ANQGSEA. The CDR3 bases are TGCAGCGCCAACTACAGGGGCGCCAAAAACATTCAGTACTTC. This translates into CSANYRGAKNIQYF.